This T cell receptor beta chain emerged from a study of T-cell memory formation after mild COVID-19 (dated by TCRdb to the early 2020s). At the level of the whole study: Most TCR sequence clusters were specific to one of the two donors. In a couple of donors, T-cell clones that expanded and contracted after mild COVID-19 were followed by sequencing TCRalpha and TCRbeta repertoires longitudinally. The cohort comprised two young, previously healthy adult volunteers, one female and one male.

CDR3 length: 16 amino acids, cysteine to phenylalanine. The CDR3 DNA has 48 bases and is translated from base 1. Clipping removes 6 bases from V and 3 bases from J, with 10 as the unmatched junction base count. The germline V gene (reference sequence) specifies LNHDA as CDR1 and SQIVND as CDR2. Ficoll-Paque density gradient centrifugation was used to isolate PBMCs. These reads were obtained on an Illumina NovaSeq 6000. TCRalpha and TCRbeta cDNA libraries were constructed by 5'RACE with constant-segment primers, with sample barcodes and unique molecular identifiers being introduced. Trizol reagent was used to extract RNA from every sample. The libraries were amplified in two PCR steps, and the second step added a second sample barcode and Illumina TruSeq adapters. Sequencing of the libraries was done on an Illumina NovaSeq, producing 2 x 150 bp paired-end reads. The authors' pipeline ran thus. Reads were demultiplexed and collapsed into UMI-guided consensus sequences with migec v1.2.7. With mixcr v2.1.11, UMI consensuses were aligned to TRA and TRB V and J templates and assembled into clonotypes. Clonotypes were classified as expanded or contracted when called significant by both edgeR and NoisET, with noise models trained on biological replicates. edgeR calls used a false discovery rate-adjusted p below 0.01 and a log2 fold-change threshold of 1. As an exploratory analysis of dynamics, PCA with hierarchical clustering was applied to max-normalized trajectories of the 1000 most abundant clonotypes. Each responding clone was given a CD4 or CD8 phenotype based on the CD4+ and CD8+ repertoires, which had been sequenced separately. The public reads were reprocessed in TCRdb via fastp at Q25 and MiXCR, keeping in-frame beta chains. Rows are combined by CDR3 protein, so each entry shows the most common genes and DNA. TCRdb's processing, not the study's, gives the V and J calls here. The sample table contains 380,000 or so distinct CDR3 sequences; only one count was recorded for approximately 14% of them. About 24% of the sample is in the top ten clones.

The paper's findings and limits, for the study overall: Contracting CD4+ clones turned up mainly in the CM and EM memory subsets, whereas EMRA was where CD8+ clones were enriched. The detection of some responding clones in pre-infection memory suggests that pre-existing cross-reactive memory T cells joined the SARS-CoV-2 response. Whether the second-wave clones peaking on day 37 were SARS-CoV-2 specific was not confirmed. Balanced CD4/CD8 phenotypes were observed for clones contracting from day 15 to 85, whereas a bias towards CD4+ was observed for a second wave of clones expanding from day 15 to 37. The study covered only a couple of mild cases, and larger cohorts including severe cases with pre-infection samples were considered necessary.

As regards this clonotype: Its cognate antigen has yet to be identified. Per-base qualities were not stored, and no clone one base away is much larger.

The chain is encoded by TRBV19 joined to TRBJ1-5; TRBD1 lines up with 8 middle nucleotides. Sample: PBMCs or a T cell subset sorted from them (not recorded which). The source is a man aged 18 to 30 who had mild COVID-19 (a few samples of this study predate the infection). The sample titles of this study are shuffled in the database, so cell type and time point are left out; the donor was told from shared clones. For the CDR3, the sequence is CASSPGTGPLNQPQHF. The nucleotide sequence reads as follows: TGTGCCAGTAGCCCCGGGACAGGCCCCCTCAATCAGCCCCAGCATTTT.